Below are 24 T cell receptor beta chains sequenced from a single sample in a study of T-cell memory formation after mild COVID-19. MiXCR was run by TCRdb on the 5' RACE reads, yielding one entry per CDR3 protein. The sample yields more than 120,000 distinct CDR3 sequences, about 6.1% seen once. Material for sequencing was PBMCs or a T cell subset sorted from them (not recorded which). All receptors derive from an adult woman who had mild COVID-19 (a few samples of this study predate the infection). Cell type and time point are not known.

This clonotype was seen many times. This chain joins TRBV5-5 and TRBJ2-2, with 11 bases aligning to TRBD1. The germline CDR1 and CDR2 sequences are SGHKS and YYEKEE (reference sequence). The CDR3 contains 15 residues. V lost 3 bases and J lost 4; bases outside the gene matches: 2. The CDR3 DNA sequence: TGTGCCAGCAGCTCCGGGACAGGGGGCACCGGGGAGCTGTTTTTT. Its protein product is CASSSGTGGTGELFF.

This clonotype was detected only a few times. The V and J genes are TRBV5-5 and TRBJ1-4; D is unclear. This CDR3 has 16 amino acids. The germline V gene has CDR1 SGHKS and CDR2 YYEKEE (reference sequence). V shed 4 bases and J shed 9 bases, with 22 bases lying between them. CDR3 in DNA: TGTGCCAGCAGCCCGCTTTACCAGGCCAAGGAGAAAAAACTGTTTTTT. Amino acid sequence: CASSPLYQAKEKKLFF. Combining the CDR3 with reference TRBV5-5 and TRBJ1-4 gives the whole variable domain DAGVTQSPTHLIKTRGQQVTLRCSPISGHKSVSWYQQVLGQGPQFIFQYYEKEERGRGNFPDRFSARQFPNYSSELNVNALLLGDSALYLCASSPLYQAKEKKLFFGSGTQLSVL.

This clonotype has at least ten counts. J is TRBJ2-5 and V is TRBV7-2; 11 bases align to TRBD2. Germline V CDR1 and CDR2: SGHTA, FQGNSA. CDR3 size: 17 residues. The J segment lost 7 bases and the V segment lost 3 bases, leaving 13 bases of the junction unmatched. This CDR3 is CASSFQNSGRAFSTQYF. The CDR3 bases are TGTGCCAGCAGCTTCCAGAATAGCGGGAGGGCTTTCTCGACCCAGTACTTC. The complete variable domain, with remaining parts taken from reference TRBV7-2 and TRBJ2-5, reads GAGVSQSPSNKVTEKGKDVELRCDPISGHTALYWYRQSLGQGLEFLIYFQGNSAPDKSGLPSDRFSAERTGGSVSTLTIQRTQQEDSAVYLCASSFQNSGRAFSTQYFGPGTRLLVL.

This clonotype came up many times. The chain is built from TRBV5-1 and TRBJ2-3; weak D call: TRBD1 (6 bases). Germline V gene data show CDR1 as SGHRS and CDR2 as YFSETQ. The CDR3 is made up of 15 amino acids. V lost 0 bases and J lost 0, with 8 bases in between. The CDR3, as DNA: TGCGCCAGCAGCTTGGGTGGGGGCAGCACAGATACGCAGTATTTT. As protein: CASSLGGGSTDTQYF.

This clonotype showed up many times. V usage is TRBV5-1 and J usage is TRBJ2-7; the match to TRBD1 covers 8 bases. J lost 3 bases, V lost 0 bases, and 8 bases had no gene match. CDR3 length: 16 amino acids. CDR1 SGHRS and CDR2 YFSETQ come from the germline V gene. CDR3 sequence reads: CASSLEQGAEVYEQYF. In DNA form, the CDR3 reads TGCGCCAGCAGCTTGGAGCAGGGGGCGGAGGTCTACGAGCAGTACTTC.

This clonotype was found a few times. V gene TRBV12-3 or TRBV12-4 combines with J gene TRBJ1-1; no clear D gene. Between the trimmed V and J ends, which lost 6 bases and 4 bases, there was a span of 18 bases. The CDR3 loop spans 15 amino acids. The CDR3, as DNA: TGTGCCAGCAGCCACCCCAATAGCGGACCCACTGAAGCTTTCTTT. Its protein product is CASSHPNSGPTEAFF.

This clonotype was seen more than once but under ten times. The chain recombines TRBV21-1 with TRBJ2-1; TRBD1, the table's D call, lacks a check against the DNA. TRBV21-1 counts as a pseudogene. There are 18 residues in the CDR3. CDR3 in DNA: TGTGCCAGCAGCAAAGGGGGACAGGGGGAGAGCTCCTACAATGAGCAGTTCTTC. Encoded protein: CASSKGGQGESSYNEQFF.

This clonotype was picked up many times. V is TRBV7-9 and J is TRBJ2-6, with D possibly being TRBD2 (5 bases). The CDR3 spans 17 residues. Per germline, CDR1 SEHNR and CDR2 FQNEAQ (reference sequence). V lost 5 bases and J lost 0, with 14 bases in between. The CDR3 loop is CASSPGISSSGANVLTF. CDR3 in DNA: TGTGCCAGCAGCCCCGGGATCTCGAGCTCTGGGGCCAACGTCCTGACTTTC.

This clonotype was counted at least ten times. The J gene is TRBJ2-7, the V gene TRBV7-9; a weak D match, TRBD1 (6 bases). The CDR3 is 15 residues long. V shed 4 bases and J shed 7 bases, with 20 bases lying between them. Per germline, CDR1 SEHNR and CDR2 FQNEAQ (reference sequence). CDR3 sequence reads: CASSSEQGRRGEQYF. The DNA of the CDR3 is TGTGCCAGCAGCTCCGAACAGGGACGAAGGGGGGAGCAGTACTTC.

V usage is TRBV4-2 and J usage is TRBJ2-7; 7 bases match TRBD2. CDR3 length equals 16 residues. Germline-derived CDR1 and CDR2 are LGHNA and YNFKEQ. J was trimmed by 0 bases and V by 1 base; bases with no gene match: 6. CDR3 DNA sequence: TGTGCCAGCAGCCAAGCTACTAGCGCCAGCTCCTACGAGCAGTACTTC. Encoded protein: CASSQATSASSYEQYF.

This clonotype occurred a few times. This chain links TRBV19 with TRBJ2-3; the D is unclear. The germline gives CDR1 LNHDA, CDR2 SQIVND (reference sequence). V was trimmed by 5 bases and J by 0 bases, leaving 9 bases between them. CDR3 length: 14 residues. The CDR3 loop is CASSGRSSTDTQYF. The CDR3 DNA reads as TGTGCCAGTAGTGGTCGATCTAGCACAGATACGCAGTATTTT.

There are a few counts of this clonotype. The CDR3 bases are TGTGCCAGCAGTCCGACAGGCTGGACTGAAGCTTTCTTT. It encodes CASSPTGWTEAFF. V is TRBV12-3 or TRBV12-4 and J is TRBJ1-1; a possible D gene is TRBD1 (6 bases). Trimming left V 5 bases short and J 5 bases short, with 12 bases between. This CDR3 is 13 amino acids long.

This clonotype was seen ten or more times. The chain joins TRBV20-1 to TRBJ1-2, with TRBD1 identical over 7 bases. The V segment lost 6 bases and the J segment 8 bases; nucleotides outside the gene matches: 15. CDR1 and CDR2 (germline): DFQATT, SNEGSKA (reference sequence). CDR3 size: 14 residues. CDR3 sequence reads: CSAYEQGTASGYTF. CDR3 in DNA: TGCAGTGCATATGAACAGGGGACCGCGTCGGGCTACACCTTC.

This clonotype was seen a handful of times. The chain employs TRBV4-2 and TRBJ2-5; maybe TRBD2 (6 bases). The CDR3 totals 17 residues. The germline V gene encodes CDR1 LGHNA and CDR2 YNFKEQ. V was pared by 4 bases and J by 7 bases, with 25 bases between. CDR3 amino acids: CASSLSPPGSAEGTQYF. CDR3 DNA sequence: TGTGCCAGCAGCCTCTCACCCCCGGGGTCGGCGGAGGGGACCCAGTACTTC.

This clonotype was observed a few times. The chain has TRBV7-2 and TRBJ2-3; D gene ambiguous. This CDR3 region has 12 residues. Trimming removed 4 bases at V and 7 bases at J, with 9 bases between. Germline assignment: CDR1 SGHTA and CDR2 FQGNSA. CDR3 DNA sequence: TGTGCCAGCAGCTCGTCGAGGAATACGCAGTATTTT. Amino acid sequence: CASSSSRNTQYF.

This chain uses TRBV20-1 with TRBJ2-7; D is uncertain. The germline CDR1 and CDR2 sequences are DFQATT and SNEGSKA (reference sequence). This CDR3 is built from 15 residues. The V and J ends lost 0 bases and 3 bases respectively, with 15 bases between them. The CDR3 DNA sequence: TGCAGTGCTAGAGATCCTATGGGCATCGACTACGAGCAGTACTTC. It encodes CSARDPMGIDYEQYF.

The chain uses TRBV9 and TRBJ2-5; D uncertain. Looked up from germline, CDR1 is SGDLS and CDR2 is YYNGEE. This CDR3 spans 16 amino acids. Trimming took 0 bases from V and 2 from J, leaving 14 bases between them. Written as DNA, the CDR3 is TGTGCCAGCAGCGTAGTATGGCGACGTTTACAAGAGACCCAGTACTTC. This sequence encodes CASSVVWRRLQETQYF.

This clonotype was observed a few times. The chain uses TRBV12-3 or TRBV12-4 and TRBJ1-2; no reliable D call. Trimming stripped 2 bases from V and 0 bases from J, with 13 bases between. The CDR3 is made up of 16 amino acids. Here the CDR3 DNA reads TGTGCCAGCAGTTTACTAATAAACAGTCCTAACTATGGCTACACCTTC. Protein sequence: CASSLLINSPNYGYTF.

A few counts support this clonotype. The rearrangement uses TRBV25-1 and TRBJ2-7; 9 bases are a match to TRBD1. Per the germline V gene, CDR1 is MGHDK and CDR2 is SYGVNS. The CDR3 is 16 amino acids. J gave up 0 bases and V 5 bases, and 8 bases lay outside the gene matches. Here the CDR3 reads CASSPFGQGYSYEQYF. In DNA form, the CDR3 reads TGTGCCAGCAGTCCTTTCGGACAGGGGTACTCCTACGAGCAGTACTTC.

This clonotype was counted ten times or more. V gene TRBV29-1 combines with J gene TRBJ2-7; the D gene is possibly TRBD2 (6 bases). Trimming removed 5 bases at V and 0 bases at J, with 23 bases between. Germline V lookup: CDR1 SQVTM, CDR2 ANQGSEA. The CDR3 is made up of 17 amino acids. The CDR3 DNA reads as TGCAGCGTTTATGGGAGGCACCACCAATTCGCCTCCTACGAGCAGTACTTC. Residues: CSVYGRHHQFASYEQYF.

This clonotype showed up just a few times. The rearrangement joins TRBV29-1 to TRBJ1-1; no definite D call. The V gene lost 2 bases and the J gene lost 4 bases, with 11 bases spanning the gap. The CDR3 contains 13 residues. CDR1 and CDR2 (germline): SQVTM, ANQGSEA. This chain's CDR3 is CSVELRVGTEAFF. In DNA form, the CDR3 reads TGCAGCGTTGAATTGCGGGTGGGCACTGAAGCTTTCTTT.

The chain recombines TRBV20-1 with TRBJ2-7; 9 bases line up with TRBD1. Germline V CDR1 and CDR2: DFQATT, SNEGSKA (reference sequence). This CDR3 spans 15 amino acids. V lost 5 bases to trimming and J lost 2 bases; unmatched junction nucleotides: 10. The CDR3 DNA follows: TGCAGTGCTCACCCAGGGGGACAGGGCACCTACGAGCAGTACTTC. It is translated as CSAHPGGQGTYEQYF.

In its sample, this clonotype was seen many times. The V call is TRBV10-3, the J call TRBJ2-3; 12 bases are shared with TRBD1. J gave up 2 bases and V 4 bases, and 7 bases lay outside the gene matches. Germline V gene sequence: CDR1 ENHRY, CDR2 SYGVKD. The length of the CDR3 is 17 residues. For the CDR3, the DNA is TGTGCCATCAGTGCAAGCCCGGGACAGGGGGCCACAGATACGCAGTATTTT. Its translation is CAISASPGQGATDTQYF.

This chain connects TRBV6-6 to TRBJ1-2, with D unresolved. The germline V gene has CDR1 MNHNY and CDR2 SVGAGI (reference sequence). V dropped 6 bases and J dropped 5 bases, with 16 bases sitting between them. The CDR3 extends over 14 amino acids. Here the CDR3 reads CASSPISAGYGYTF. The DNA of the CDR3 is TGTGCCAGCAGCCCAATATCGGCAGGATATGGCTACACCTTC.